The 8 T cell receptor beta chains in this list originate from one sample, sequenced in a study of blood T cell repertoires in COVID-19. Using immunoSEQ multiplex PCR, the repertoire was profiled, and TCRdb retains in-frame clones only, with some absent. Seen here are roughly 230,000 clones, almost 90% observed once, and the top ten hold 2% to 2.5%. Sequenced material: peripheral blood. These receptors all stem from a woman in her sixties or seventies with COVID-19, enrolled during active disease.

As to this clone: The sample contains more than one DNA sequence encoding this CDR3. The chain links TRBV6-5 to TRBJ1-5; no clear D. V gave up 6 bases and J gave up 0 bases, with 6 bases separating them. The CDR3 covers 13 residues. Looked up from germline, CDR1 is MNHEY and CDR2 is SVGAGI. The CDR3 reads CASSRDSNQPQHF. CDR3 DNA: TGTGCCAGCAGCCGGGATAGCAATCAGCCCCAGCATTTT.

This chain uses TRBV4-3 with TRBJ1-2, with TRBD1 identical over 7 bases. J gave up 7 bases and V 0 bases, and 11 bases lay outside the gene matches. Germline values: CDR1 LGHNA, CDR2 YSLEER. The CDR3 extends over 16 amino acids. In DNA form, the CDR3 reads TGCGCCAGCAGCCAAGATCTTGGGACAGCTGCCTTTGGCTACACCTTC. The encoded protein is CASSQDLGTAAFGYTF.

This rearrangement joins TRBV6-5 to TRBJ1-1, with 10 bases that match TRBD1. The CDR3 is made up of 15 amino acids. Unmatched junction bases numbered 6, after V lost 4 bases and J lost 4 bases. Germline V gives CDR1 MNHEY, CDR2 SVGAGI. CDR3 loop: CASSSRDRGGTEAFF. The CDR3 coding sequence is TGTGCCAGCAGTTCCCGGGACAGGGGAGGCACTGAAGCTTTCTTT.

This chain links TRBV27 with TRBJ2-2; no firm D call. Trimming took 3 bases from V and 4 from J, leaving 3 bases between them. From germline, CDR1 is MNHEY and CDR2 SMNVEV (reference sequence). The CDR3 contains 12 residues. Written as DNA, the CDR3 is TGTGCCAGCAGTTTCCGCACCGGGGAGCTGTTTTTT. Translated: CASSFRTGELFF.

The V gene is TRBV4-3, the J gene TRBJ1-3; 9 bases line up with TRBD1. CDR3 size: 16 residues. Germline values: CDR1 LGHNA, CDR2 YSLEER. V lost 3 bases and J lost 0; bases outside the gene matches: 3. CDR3 bases: TGCGCCAGCAGCCAGTCGACAGGGGGCTCTGGAAACACCATATATTTT. Its protein product is CASSQSTGGSGNTIYF.

The rearrangement uses TRBV5-5 and TRBJ1-6; 7 bases fit TRBD1. Trimming took 0 bases from V and 7 from J; bases not matched to a gene: 7. From germline, CDR1 is SGHKS and CDR2 YYEKEE (reference sequence). The CDR3 loop spans 16 amino acids. The CDR3: CASSLGPTGRNSPLHF. In DNA, the CDR3 is TGTGCCAGCAGCTTGGGACCGACAGGGAGGAATTCACCCCTCCACTTT.

This sequence joins TRBV6-2 or TRBV6-3 and TRBJ2-3; D is perhaps TRBD2 (6 bases). Germline V lookup: CDR1 MNHEY, CDR2 SVGEGT. The CDR3 totals 16 residues. The ends were cut back, 6 bases at V and 1 base at J, with 17 bases in the middle. CDR3 in amino acids: CASSLGPSVGTDTQYF. For the CDR3, the DNA is TGTGCCAGCAGCCTAGGGCCTAGCGTAGGCACAGATACGCAGTATTTT.

This chain links TRBV6-5 with TRBJ1-2, with 9 bases matching TRBD1. In germline, CDR1 is MNHEY, CDR2 SVGAGI. Trimming removed 7 bases from V and 1 base from J; junction bases left unmatched: 7. The CDR3 length is 15 residues. CDR3 sequence: CASTPRQGGNYGYTF. DNA of the CDR3: TGTGCCAGCACCCCTCGACAGGGGGGTAACTATGGCTACACCTTC.